This T cell receptor (beta chain) was recovered during a study of PD-1 blockade in classical Hodgkin lymphoma. Some clones are missing from TCRdb's copy, which holds only in-frame ones; the method was immunoSEQ multiplex PCR. The table includes under 130,000 clones, roughly 89% detected once. The time point: cycle 4 day 1 (C4D1), after less than seven weeks of nivolumab. All patients experienced relapse after autologous stem cell transplantation, and brentuximab vedotin exposure was variable. Study-level results: For complete responders, baseline diversity was comparable to that of newly diagnosed patients.

Points on this clone: Its antigen is as yet unknown.

V dropped 6 bases and J dropped 3 bases, with 12 bases sitting between them. Germline V gene sequence: CDR1 LNHDA, CDR2 SQIVND (reference sequence). CDR3 length: 13 residues. This clonotype was obtained from a human donor with classical Hodgkin lymphoma. The sequences come from peripheral blood mononuclear cells (PBMCs), collected before the fourth cycle of nivolumab. J is TRBJ2-7 and V is TRBV19; the D gene could be TRBD1 or TRBD2 (6 bases each). The CDR3 loop reads CASSPGARYEQYF. In DNA, the CDR3 is TGTGCCAGTAGCCCGGGGGCGCGCTACGAGCAGTACTTC. The full variable domain, with the rest looked up from reference TRBV19 and TRBJ2-7, is DGGITQSPKYLFRKEGQNVTLSCEQNLNHDAMYWYRQDPGQGLRLIYYSQIVNDFQKGDIAEGYSVSREKKESFPLTVTSAQKNPTAFYLCASSPGARYEQYFGPGTRLTVT.